These T cell receptor beta chains were read from a single sample in a study of Ad26.COV2.S vaccination and SARS-CoV-2 variants. Clones were sequenced by immunoSEQ multiplex PCR, and TCRdb holds only the in-frame ones, with some missing. The sample contains around 300,000 clones, approximately 90% of which appear only once. The sequencing used peripheral blood, collected in a trial of Ad26.COV2.S vaccine versus placebo. The receptor source for this set is a person aged 18-65 years who received the Ad26.COV2.S COVID-19 vaccine or a placebo. Both conserved end residues are part of each CDR3. Each record gives: V gene, J gene, D gene, clone size, CDR3 length, CDR3 protein, CDR3 DNA. The D gene is left open where the match is weak. Clone sizes are given selectively: once, few, many, or a class where the clone is expanded.

TRBV6-5	TRBJ1-4	-	-	13	CASSRATNEKLFF	TGTGCCAGCAGTCGGGCAACTAATGAAAAACTGTTTTTT
TRBV7-2	TRBJ2-3	-	-	13	CASSFGVSDTQYF	TGTGCCAGCAGCTTTGGGGTGTCAGATACGCAGTATTTT
TRBV5-1	TRBJ2-3	TRBD1	-	15	CASSFRGIGQDTQYF	TGCGCCAGCAGCTTCAGGGGGATAGGTCAGGATACGCAGTATTTT
TRBV7-9	TRBJ1-1	-	-	15	CASSWGGRTNTEAFF	TGTGCCAGCAGCTGGGGCGGGAGGACCAACACTGAAGCTTTCTTT
TRBV28	TRBJ2-7	-	-	15	CASTRARVPSYEQYF	TGTGCCAGCACCAGGGCAAGGGTGCCGAGTTACGAGCAGTACTTC
TRBV7-3	TRBJ2-1	TRBD2	-	15	CASSPGGPQVSEQFF	TGTGCCAGCTCCCCGGGGGGACCACAAGTTTCAGAGCAGTTCTTC
TRBV3-1/TRBV3-2	TRBJ2-6	TRBD2	once	19	CASSQSRRGAISGANVLTF	TGTGCCAGCAGCCAATCGAGGCGGGGGGCGATAAGTGGGGCCAACGTCCTGACTTTC
TRBV7-9	TRBJ2-7	-	-	14	CASSLAGSSYEQYF	TGTGCCAGCAGCTTAGCCGGAAGCTCCTACGAGCAGTACTTC
TRBV30	TRBJ2-1	-	-	12	CAHQSPWNEQFF	TGTGCCCATCAAAGCCCGTGGAATGAGCAGTTCTTC
TRBV7-9	TRBJ1-2	TRBD1	-	16	CASSLAGDRVTGGYTF	TGTGCCAGCAGCTTAGCCGGTGACAGGGTGACGGGCGGCTACACCTTC
TRBV4-2	TRBJ2-1	TRBD2	-	13	CASSARDAGEQFF	TGTGCCAGCAGCGCCCGGGACGCGGGAGAACAGTTCTTC
TRBV5-5	TRBJ2-3	-	-	14	CASSLGPETDTQYF	TGTGCCAGCAGCTTGGGACCGGAAACAGATACGCAGTATTTT
TRBV13	TRBJ2-1	-	once	12	CASSFQLNEQFF	TGTGCCAGCAGCTTCCAACTAAATGAGCAGTTCTTC
TRBV19	TRBJ2-1	-	-	15	CASSPPFSSYNEQFF	TGTGCCAGTAGTCCCCCCTTCAGCTCCTACAATGAGCAGTTCTTC
TRBV7-2	TRBJ2-7	-	-	13	CASSLGRSYEQYF	TGTGCCAGCAGCTTAGGACGGAGCTACGAGCAGTACTTC
TRBV6-4	TRBJ1-2	-	-	13	CASSDSMGGGYTF	TGTGCCAGCAGTGACTCGATGGGGGGCGGCTACACCTTC
TRBV7-2	TRBJ2-5	TRBD2	-	17	CASSLDPGLAGAETQYF	TGTGCCAGCAGCTTAGATCCGGGACTAGCGGGAGCAGAGACCCAGTACTTC
TRBV2	TRBJ1-5	-	-	15	CASTASQRSNQPQHF	TGTGCCAGCACGGCGTCCCAGAGATCCAATCAGCCCCAGCATTTT
TRBV6-5	TRBJ1-3	-	few	15	CASRLTASSGNTIYF	TGTGCCAGCAGGTTAACAGCCAGCTCTGGAAACACCATATATTTT
TRBV18	TRBJ2-5	-	-	14	CASSPPTRQETQYF	TGTGCCAGCTCACCACCGACTCGGCAAGAGACCCAGTACTTC
TRBV24-1	TRBJ1-1	TRBD1	-	16	CATSDLTGTENTEAFF	TGTGCCACCAGTGACCTTACCGGGACAGAAAACACTGAAGCTTTCTTT
TRBV6-5	TRBJ1-2	-	-	13	CATRKGVGYGYTF	TGTGCCACCCGAAAAGGGGTCGGCTATGGCTACACCTTC
TRBV28	TRBJ2-3	TRBD1	-	14	CASNPPGQGFAQYF	TGTGCCAGCAACCCTCCGGGACAGGGGTTTGCGCAGTATTTT
TRBV28	TRBJ1-5	-	-	15	CASSPRTALPRPQHF	TGTGCCAGCAGCCCGAGAACAGCCCTACCCAGGCCCCAGCATTTT
TRBV5-1	TRBJ1-2	-	-	12	CASRLELDGYTF	TGCGCCAGCAGACTCGAGTTGGATGGCTACACCTTC
TRBV19	TRBJ2-2	TRBD1	-	18	CASTYDRGAPLNTGELFF	TGTGCCAGTACTTATGACAGGGGGGCCCCCTTGAACACCGGGGAGCTGTTTTTT
TRBV7-9	TRBJ1-1	-	-	13	CASSLEGNTEAFF	TGTGCCAGCAGCTTAGAGGGTAACACTGAAGCTTTCTTT
TRBV27	TRBJ2-2	-	-	12	CASSLNTGELFF	TGTGCCAGCAGTCTTAACACCGGGGAGCTGTTTTTT
TRBV15	TRBJ2-1	TRBD1	few	16	CATSRKGGTGGNEQFF	TGTGCCACCAGCAGAAAAGGTGGTACAGGGGGCAATGAGCAGTTCTTC
TRBV6-5	TRBJ2-3	TRBD1	-	14	CASSPGGRGDTQYF	TGTGCCAGCAGTCCAGGGGGCCGGGGGGATACGCAGTATTTT
TRBV24-1	TRBJ2-3	-	few	13	CATSDLSTDTQYF	TGTGCCACCAGTGATTTAAGCACAGATACGCAGTATTTT
TRBV5-6	TRBJ1-2	TRBD1	-	15	CASSPGQGIFYGYTF	TGTGCCAGCAGCCCCGGACAGGGGATATTCTATGGCTACACCTTC
TRBV2	TRBJ1-5	TRBD1	-	14	CASSGTGGVQPQHF	TGTGCCAGCAGTGGGACAGGGGGCGTGCAGCCCCAGCATTTT
TRBV4-2	TRBJ1-3	-	-	16	CASRPTEGLGGNTIYF	TGTGCCAGCAGGCCGACGGAGGGTCTAGGTGGAAACACCATATATTTT
TRBV2	TRBJ2-7	-	few	12	CASSPTLYEQYF	TGTGCCAGCAGTCCTACCCTATACGAGCAGTACTTC
TRBV5-1	TRBJ2-7	TRBD2	-	16	CASSLEGGSEAYEQYF	TGCGCCAGCAGCTTGGAGGGCGGGAGTGAGGCCTACGAGCAGTACTTC
TRBV9	TRBJ2-1	-	-	13	CASSVDRYGEQFF	TGTGCCAGCAGCGTAGACAGGTATGGTGAGCAGTTCTTC
TRBV6-5	TRBJ2-2	-	once	14	CASSYGANTGELFF	TGTGCCAGCAGTTACGGGGCAAACACCGGGGAGCTGTTTTTT
TRBV6-5	TRBJ2-2	-	once	12	CASSPGTGELFF	TGTGCCAGCAGTCCAGGGACCGGGGAGCTGTTTTTT